This TCR beta chain comes out of a study of PD-L1 blockade in urothelial cancer. Background on the study: Samples of blood were analyzed 3 weeks (second dose) and 6 weeks after treatment start.

The V end was cut by 3 bases, the J end by 5 bases, with 14 bases between. Germline loops: CDR1 SGHRS, CDR2 YFSETQ. The CDR3 has 14 residues. TCRdb's table, derived via immunoSEQ multiplex PCR, lists solely in-frame clones and lacks some. This table holds tens of thousands of clones, approximately 80% found once. The study enrolled patients with locally advanced or metastatic urothelial carcinoma. The chain employs TRBV5-1 and TRBJ1-1; no clear D. The source is a man in his sixties or seventies with urothelial cancer. The source material was PBMCs, sampled around atezolizumab (anti-PD-L1) treatment. CDR3 nucleotides: TGCGCCAGCAGCTCGATCGACGGAGGGACTGAAGCTTTCTTT. Its protein product is CASSSIDGGTEAFF.